This T cell receptor beta chain was profiled in a study of T-cell reconstitution after alpha-beta-depleted transplantation in children. The V gene lost 0 bases and the J gene lost 1 base, with 13 bases spanning the gap. The length of the CDR3 is 17 residues. Germline V gives CDR1 LGHNA, CDR2 YSLEER. Preparation of the TCRbeta library was carried out with unique molecular identifiers. TCRdb itself ran the PCR reads through MiXCR, one entry per CDR3 protein. The sample lists 97,000 or so distinct CDR3 sequences; 7% to 8% were seen once. The origin of this receptor is a boy between 2 and 10 years old with acute lymphoblastic leukemia, due to receive a stem cell transplant. The chain links TRBV4-3 to TRBJ1-3, with D possibly matching TRBD1 (5 bases). The sequencing used PBMCs, collected before TCRalphabeta/CD19-depleted stem cell transplant. This CDR3 reads CASSQDRGGLSGNTIYF. DNA for the CDR3: TGCGCCAGCAGCCAAGATCGCGGGGGTTTGTCTGGAAACACCATATATTTT.